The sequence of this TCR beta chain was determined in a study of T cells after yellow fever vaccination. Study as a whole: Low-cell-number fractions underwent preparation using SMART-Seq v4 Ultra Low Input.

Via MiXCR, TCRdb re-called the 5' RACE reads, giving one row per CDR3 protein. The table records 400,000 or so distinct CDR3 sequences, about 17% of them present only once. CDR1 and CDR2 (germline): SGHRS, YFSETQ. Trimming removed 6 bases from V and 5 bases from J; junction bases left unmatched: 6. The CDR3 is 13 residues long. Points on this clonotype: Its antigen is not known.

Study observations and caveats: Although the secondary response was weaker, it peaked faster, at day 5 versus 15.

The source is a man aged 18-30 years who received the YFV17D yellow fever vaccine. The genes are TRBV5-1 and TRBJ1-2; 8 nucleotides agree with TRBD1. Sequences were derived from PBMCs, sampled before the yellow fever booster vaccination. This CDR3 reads CASTGQGGYGYTF. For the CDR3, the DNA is TGCGCCAGCACAGGACAGGGCGGTTATGGCTACACCTTC.